The source of this T cell receptor beta chain is a study of T cell responses to AZD1222 COVID-19 vaccine. For the study at large: Whether given at about 4 or about 12 weeks, second doses were pooled.

General study findings and limits: The study reported that nearly half of spike-specific TCRs target unmutated variant regions. There were vaccine-associated CD4 TCRs across spike, dominant at 160-218 and 743-854. Only a handful of AZD1222 recipients, roughly six in all, had baseline seropositivity.

A remark on this clone: Its antigen is still unknown.

Germline loops: CDR1 KGHSH, CDR2 LQKENI. The CDR3 runs to 13 residues. Trimming took 5 bases from V and 7 from J, leaving 12 bases between them. The repertoire was sequenced with immunoSEQ multiplex PCR; TCRdb's copy has only in-frame clones and lacks some. This sample carries around 58,000 clones, about 79% of them seen once, and the ten largest clones take 20%. The material sequenced was peripheral blood, taken on day 0 of AZD1222 vaccination. The TCR sequence derives from an adult in good health. The chain uses TRBV18 and TRBJ2-1, with D perhaps matching TRBD2 (6 bases). This chain's CDR3 is CASSTGVGNEQFF. The CDR3 nucleotides are TGTGCCAGCTCAACGGGGGTCGGGAATGAGCAGTTCTTC.